This T cell receptor (beta chain) was captured in a study of blood T cell repertoires in COVID-19. Looking at the study overall: Specimens from acute and convalescent COVID-19 originated in the United States, Italy and Spain. PBMCs, B-cell-depleted T cells, or T cells provided the cDNA or gDNA that made up the material.

CDR3 length equals 14 residues. V was clipped by 4 bases and J by 1 base, with 12 bases between them. Germline values: CDR1 SGHRS, CDR2 YFSETQ. In the authors' workflow: Reference gene primer amplification gave nucleated cell count estimates. Method: immunoSEQ multiplex PCR; TCRdb's copy keeps in-frame clones and lacks some. Clonal size and the V and J genes are those of that table, whereas D and trimming came from the DNA. The profile shows some 400,000 clones, roughly 86% of them singletons. The TCR comes from a human donor in a cohort sampled during active COVID-19. The chain has TRBV5-1 and TRBJ2-7; weak D call: TRBD2 (5 bases). Sequencing used peripheral blood. The CDR3 nucleotides are TGCGCCAGCAGCGTGCAGACTACTTCCTACGAGCAGTACTTC. It encodes CASSVQTTSYEQYF.